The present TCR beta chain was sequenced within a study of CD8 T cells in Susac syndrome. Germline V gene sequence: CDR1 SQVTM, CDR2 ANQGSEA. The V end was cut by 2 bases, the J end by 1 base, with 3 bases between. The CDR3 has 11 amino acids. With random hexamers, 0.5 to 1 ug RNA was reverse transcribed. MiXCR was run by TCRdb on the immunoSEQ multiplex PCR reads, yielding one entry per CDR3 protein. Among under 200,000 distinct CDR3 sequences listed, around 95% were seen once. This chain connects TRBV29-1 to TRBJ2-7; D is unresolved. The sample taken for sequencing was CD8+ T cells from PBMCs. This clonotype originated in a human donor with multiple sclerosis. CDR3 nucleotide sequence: TGCAGCGTTGAAATTTCCTACGAGCAGTACTTC. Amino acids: CSVEISYEQYF.